This T cell receptor beta chain was sequenced during a study of shared clonotypes between healthy human individuals. Notes on the study in general: The naive CD4 repertoires of a few donors were compared, and roughly 5% of clonotypes were shared.

Data came from immunoSEQ multiplex PCR; TCRdb stores just in-frame clones and leaves some out. The sample has roughly 760,000 clones, about 74% seen once. This CDR3 is built from 16 residues. The V and J ends lost 0 bases and 9 bases respectively, with 15 bases between them. Looked up from germline, CDR1 is MGHRA and CDR2 is YSYEKL. Concerning this clone itself: Its specificity is not known.

The TCR originated in a woman aged 25 to 45 in good health. The rearrangement uses TRBV4-1 and TRBJ2-6; D remains unclear. Specimen: memory CD4+ T cells sorted from blood. Subset meaning: CD45RA-negative fraction. The CDR3 reads CASSQEKTSRLNVLTF. The CDR3 region has the DNA TGCGCCAGCAGCCAAGAAAAGACCAGCCGGCTCAACGTCCTGACTTTC.